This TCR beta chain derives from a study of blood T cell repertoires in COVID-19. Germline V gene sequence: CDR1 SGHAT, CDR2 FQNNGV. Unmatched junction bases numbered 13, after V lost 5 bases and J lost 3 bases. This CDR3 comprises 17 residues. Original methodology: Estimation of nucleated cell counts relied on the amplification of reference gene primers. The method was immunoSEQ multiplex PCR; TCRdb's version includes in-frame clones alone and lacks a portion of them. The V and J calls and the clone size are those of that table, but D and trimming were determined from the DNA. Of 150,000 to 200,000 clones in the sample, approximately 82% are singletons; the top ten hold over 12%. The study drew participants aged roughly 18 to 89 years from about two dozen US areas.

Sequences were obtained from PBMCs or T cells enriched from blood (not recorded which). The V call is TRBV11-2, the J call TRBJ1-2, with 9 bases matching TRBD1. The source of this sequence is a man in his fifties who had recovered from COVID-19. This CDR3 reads CASSVRIYRGQDYGYTF. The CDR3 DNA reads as TGTGCCAGCAGCGTTAGGATATACAGGGGGCAAGACTATGGCTACACCTTC.